This T cell receptor (beta chain) was sequenced in a study of cytomegalovirus exposure and HLA in healthy donors. Study overall: When about 400 donors were genotyped, roughly 82% of them were found to fall in the Caucasian-associated ancestry cluster. Points from the study as a whole: Later analysis revealed greater clonal expansion in HLA-associated TCR beta chains than in equally common others.

A note on this clone: Antigen: not known.

The PCR contained 60 Vbeta and 13 Jbeta primers. TCRdb keeps only in-frame clones here, not all; method: immunoSEQ multiplex PCR. Seen here are roughly 110,000 clones, 60% to 80% observed once, and the top ten hold about 2.3%. Germline V CDR1 and CDR2: SGHDT, YYEEEE. The CDR3 totals 14 residues. Trimming took off 4 bases at V and 4 bases at J, with 14 bases between the two ends. Sequencing was done on a sample of PBMCs. The sequence was obtained from a middle-aged man in good health and CMV-seronegative. The chain has TRBV5-6 and TRBJ2-5, with TRBD2 as a possible D gene (5 bases). The CDR3 DNA reads TGTGCCAGCAGCGCGCCGGGGATACGAGAGACCCAGTACTTC. Encoded protein: CASSAPGIRETQYF.